Detailed here is one T cell receptor (beta chain). Its antigen is as yet unknown. This entry comes from a study of shared clonotypes between healthy human individuals. About the research overall: Donor composition was a couple of women and three men, aged 18 to 49. Study-level results: In this cohort, only blood was sampled, and tissue repertoires likely differ.

For every subset, genomic DNA was evenly distributed across several immunoSEQ plates. The team ran DNA from unsorted PBMCs on ten immunoSEQ deep assay plates for sequencing. Some clones are missing from TCRdb's copy, which holds only in-frame ones; the method was immunoSEQ multiplex PCR. The table lists 450,000 to 500,000 clones, almost 80% of them singletons. This CDR3 is 14 amino acids long. Germline-derived CDR1 and CDR2 are GTSNPN and SVGIG (reference sequence). J gave up 4 bases and V 3 bases, and 5 bases lay outside the gene matches. The sequencing sample was made of PBMCs. The V gene is TRBV30, the J gene TRBJ2-7, with 11 bases lining up with TRBD2. This sequence originates from a woman aged 35 to 49 in good health. Some clones in this sample may be carry-over from other donors' samples. The CDR3 DNA reads TGTGCCTGGAGACTAGCGGGAGAGGCTTACGAGCAGTACTTC. Translated: CAWRLAGEAYEQYF.